This entry lists 5 T cell receptor beta chains sequenced from one sample in a study of blood T cell repertoires in COVID-19. TCRdb keeps only in-frame clones here, not all; method: immunoSEQ multiplex PCR. The top ten clones hold around 5.1% of a sample with roughly 79,000 clones, around 88% of them seen once. Sample: peripheral blood. The receptors originated from a woman aged 80 or over with active or convalescent COVID-19.

This chain connects TRBV7-2 to TRBJ2-7; TRBD2 agrees at 13 bases. J was trimmed by 3 bases and V by 5 bases; bases with no gene match: 10. This CDR3 comprises 17 residues. Germline V gene lookup returns CDR1 SGHTA and CDR2 FQGNSA. DNA of the CDR3: TGTGCCAGCAGCCCACGCGGACTAGCGGGAGTCATCTACGAGCAGTACTTC. Translated: CASSPRGLAGVIYEQYF.

V gene TRBV15 combines with J gene TRBJ2-4, with 10 bases fitting TRBD1. This CDR3 region has 18 residues. With V trimmed by 2 bases and J by 1 base, 8 bases remained unmatched. Germline V lookup: CDR1 LNHNV, CDR2 YYDKDF (reference sequence). This chain's CDR3 is CATSRPRDRGQAKNIQYF. The CDR3, as DNA: TGTGCCACCAGCAGACCCCGCGACAGGGGGCAGGCCAAAAACATTCAGTACTTC.

The chain combines TRBV5-4 with TRBJ2-2; unclear D gene. V gave up 9 bases and J gave up 6 bases, with 27 bases separating them. This CDR3 spans 17 amino acids. Germline V gene lookup returns CDR1 SGHNT and CDR2 YYREEE (reference sequence). CDR3 in DNA: TGTGCCACCACCGAGGCGGCCGGCATGGCCGGGTCCGGGGAGCTGTTTTTT. It specifies CATTEAAGMAGSGELFF.

DNA for the CDR3: TGTGCCAGCAGCTTAGGGATCAGCGGGCGCTCCTACGAGCAGTACTTC. Encoded protein: CASSLGISGRSYEQYF. The chain combines TRBV13 with TRBJ2-7, with D perhaps TRBD2 (6 bases). Trimming took off 0 bases at V and 0 bases at J, with 12 bases between the two ends. The CDR3 extends over 16 amino acids. CDR1 PRHDT and CDR2 FYEKMQ come from the germline V gene (reference sequence). Based on the CDR3 plus reference TRBV13 and TRBJ2-7, the full variable domain is AAGVIQSPRHLIKEKRETATLKCYPIPRHDTVYWYQQGPGQDPQFLISFYEKMQSDKGSIPDRFSAQQFSDYHSELNMSSLELGDSALYFCASSLGISGRSYEQYFGPGTRLTVT.

This clone was recorded only once. This CDR3 is CASSIQGSGTDTQYF. The CDR3, as DNA: TGTGCCAGTAGTATCCAGGGGTCGGGCACAGATACGCAGTATTTT. The gene calls are TRBV19 and TRBJ2-3, with D possibly being TRBD1 (6 bases). The CDR3 consists of 15 residues. The V end lost 3 bases, the J end lost 1 base, and 11 bases lay between the germline ends. Germline lookup yields CDR1 LNHDA and CDR2 SQIVND (reference sequence).